The 17 T cell receptor beta chains given below trace back to one sample, sequenced in a study of Graves' ophthalmopathy and Graves' hyperthyroidism. Scientists amplified the TCR beta CDR3 regions from RNA transcripts. First-round RT-PCR relied on HTBI primers, and a second-round multiplex PCR came next. MiXCR, run by TCRdb on the multiplex PCR reads, gives a single entry per CDR3 protein. The sample carries approximately 460,000 distinct CDR3 sequences, under 15% recorded once. Sample: blood. These receptors were obtained from a woman in her 30s with Graves' ophthalmopathy.

This clonotype occurred many times. This chain uses TRBV7-9 with TRBJ2-5; TRBD2 agrees at 11 bases. Germline trimming cut 4 bases from V and 5 bases from J; bases unmatched to any gene: 6. From germline, CDR1 is SEHNR and CDR2 FQNEAQ (reference sequence). The CDR3 sequence is 15 residues long. DNA of the CDR3: TGTGCCAGCAGCTGGCCGACTAGCGGGACGGAGACCCAGTACTTC. This gives the protein CASSWPTSGTETQYF.

This clonotype appeared a few times. The rearrangement joins TRBV20-1 to TRBJ1-5, with D tentatively TRBD1 (5 bases). Germline values: CDR1 DFQATT, CDR2 SNEGSKA (reference sequence). V lost 2 bases and J lost 9, with 17 bases in between. The CDR3 is made up of 14 amino acids. Written as DNA, the CDR3 is TGCAGTGCTAGAAGCTTGACGGGGGTCGGGCCCCAGCATTTT. It codes for CSARSLTGVGPQHF.

This clonotype was seen ten or more times. The DNA for the CDR3 is TGTGCCAGCAGCCCTTACAGGGGGAATAATTCACCCCTCCACTTT. Its translation is CASSPYRGNNSPLHF. The chain carries TRBV6-1 and TRBJ1-6; TRBD1 matches 8 bases. V lost 6 bases, J lost 5 bases, and 6 bases stayed unmatched. The germline CDR1 and CDR2 sequences are MNHNS and SASEGT. The CDR3 loop spans 15 amino acids.

This clonotype occurred many times. The V gene is TRBV11-2, the J gene TRBJ2-5, with D unresolved. The CDR3 runs 15 residues. The germline V gene has CDR1 SGHAT and CDR2 FQNNGV. Trimming left V 1 base short and J 8 bases short, with 17 bases between. The CDR3 coding sequence is TGTGCCAGCAGCTTAGGCGGTTCTCTCCCTGGCACCCAGTACTTC. This codes for CASSLGGSLPGTQYF. Complete variable domain (other parts from reference TRBV11-2 and TRBJ2-5): EAGVAQSPRYKIIEKRQSVAFWCNPISGHATLYWYQQILGQGPKLLIQFQNNGVVDDSQLPKDRFSAERLKGVDSTLKIQPAKLEDSAVYLCASSLGGSLPGTQYFGPGTRLLVL.

At least ten counts were recorded for this clonotype. The chain carries TRBV12-3 or TRBV12-4 and TRBJ1-5, with 11 nucleotides matching TRBD1. V dropped 3 bases and J dropped 2; count of bases not matched to a gene: 6. The CDR3 consists of 17 residues. The CDR3 DNA follows: TGTGCCAGCAGTTTTGGACAGGGGGCGGAGGGCAATCAGCCCCAGCATTTT. Amino acid sequence: CASSFGQGAEGNQPQHF.

This clonotype has a count of ten or more. The chain recombines TRBV12-5 with TRBJ1-1; the D gene is possibly TRBD1 (5 bases). The CDR3 is made up of 13 amino acids. Trimming cost V 6 bases and J 1 base, with 9 bases left between them. The germline V gene encodes CDR1 LGHNT and CDR2 FRNRAP. The chain's CDR3 is CASGHQGNTEAFF. The CDR3 DNA follows: TGTGCTAGTGGGCATCAGGGGAACACTGAAGCTTTCTTT.

The chain carries TRBV6-1 and TRBJ2-5; 7 positions agree with TRBD2. CDR1 is MNHNS, CDR2 SASEGT, per germline. Losses at the gene ends were 6 bases for V and 4 bases for J; bases not matched to a gene: 8. This CDR3 spans 14 amino acids. CDR3 bases: TGTGCCAGCAGCCAAAGCGGGGCCCCAGAGACCCAGTACTTC. It yields the protein CASSQSGAPETQYF.

This clonotype was seen at least ten times. This chain links TRBV28 with TRBJ2-4; TRBD1 might be the D (8 bases). CDR3 size: 16 residues. Per the germline V gene, CDR1 is MDHEN and CDR2 is SYDVKM. V was pared by 5 bases and J by 0 bases, with 14 bases between. Here the CDR3 reads CASSTGGALAKNIQYF. CDR3 bases: TGTGCCAGCAGTACAGGGGGGGCTTTAGCCAAAAACATTCAGTACTTC.

This clonotype was seen at least ten times. V is TRBV5-1 and J is TRBJ1-2; TRBD1 might be the D (6 bases). This CDR3 is 15 amino acids long. Germline lookup yields CDR1 SGHRS and CDR2 YFSETQ. V was trimmed by 0 bases and J by 0 bases, leaving 9 bases between them. The chain's CDR3 is CASSLAGTTNYGYTF. For the CDR3, the DNA is TGCGCCAGCAGCTTGGCGGGGACAACTAACTATGGCTACACCTTC.

This clonotype was observed at least ten times. The chain is built from TRBV5-4 and TRBJ1-1; weak D call: TRBD1 (5 bases). Per germline, CDR1 SGHNT and CDR2 YYREEE (reference sequence). Trimming pared 3 bases from V and 3 bases from J, leaving 12 bases between. The CDR3 consists of 14 residues. The CDR3 region is CASSWGGEDTEAFF. The CDR3 DNA follows: TGTGCCAGCAGCTGGGGAGGGGAGGACACTGAAGCTTTCTTT.

This clonotype was seen at least ten times. The gene calls are TRBV30 and TRBJ1-2; D is unresolved. The CDR3 totals 12 residues. Germline-derived CDR1 and CDR2 are GTSNPN and SVGIG (reference sequence). V was shortened by 2 bases and J by 3 bases, with 7 bases between the two germline ends. CDR3 in amino acids: CAWSPQHYGYTF. The CDR3 bases are TGTGCCTGGAGTCCGCAGCACTATGGCTACACCTTC.

This clonotype came up many times. The CDR3 loop reads CASSLRGAETQYF. CDR3 nucleotide sequence: TGTGCCAGCAGCTTAAGGGGCGCAGAGACCCAGTACTTC. The genes are TRBV7-9 and TRBJ2-5; TRBD1 is a possible D gene (5 bases). Germline V gives CDR1 SEHNR, CDR2 FQNEAQ (reference sequence). V gave up 2 bases and J gave up 4 bases, with 8 bases separating them. The CDR3 contains 13 residues.

This clonotype occurred many times. The chain recombines TRBV6-1 with TRBJ2-7, with 12 bases matching TRBD2. This CDR3 is built from 15 residues. Germline V CDR1 and CDR2: MNHNS, SASEGT. After removal of 6 bases from V and 5 bases from J, the junction contained 8 bases not matched to a gene. The CDR3 bases are TGTGCCAGCAGGAGACTAGCGGGAGAGGGTAACGAGCAGTACTTC. Amino acids: CASRRLAGEGNEQYF.

This clonotype was counted between two and nine times. CDR3 in DNA: TGTGCCTGGAGTTCTTCGCGGTTGACCCCTCTTGGCCTAAACATTCAGTACTTC. Translation: CAWSSSRLTPLGLNIQYF. The rearrangement uses TRBV30 and TRBJ2-4, with D uncertain. With 2 bases removed from V and 6 bases from J, the gap between germline ends came to 26 bases. Germline-derived CDR1 and CDR2 are GTSNPN and SVGIG (reference sequence). This CDR3 is built from 18 residues.

This clonotype was detected ten times or more. The CDR3 is CASSPITDTQYF. The CDR3 region has the DNA TGTGCCAGCAGCCCAATCACAGATACGCAGTATTTT. The rearrangement links TRBV7-2 to TRBJ2-3; D unresolved. This CDR3 has 12 amino acids. CDR1 is SGHTA, CDR2 FQGNSA, per germline. Trimming took 5 bases from V and 2 from J, leaving 5 bases between them.

This clonotype was seen a few times. This chain uses TRBV12-3 or TRBV12-4 with TRBJ2-2, with 10 bases aligning to TRBD2. Germline trimming cut 6 bases from V and 5 bases from J; bases unmatched to any gene: 12. The CDR3 length is 17 residues. The CDR3 region has the DNA TGTGCCAGCAGGGACCCCCCGGGACTAGCGAGTACCGGGGAGCTGTTTTTT. It specifies CASRDPPGLASTGELFF.

This clonotype was recorded many times. V and J are TRBV6-5 and TRBJ1-2; the D gene is possibly TRBD1 (6 bases). V gave up 2 bases and J gave up 8 bases, with 12 bases separating them. CDR1 MNHEY and CDR2 SVGAGI come from the germline V gene. The CDR3 has 13 amino acids. The CDR3 is CASSYGEGGGYTF. The CDR3 DNA follows: TGTGCCAGCAGTTACGGTGAGGGGGGCGGCTACACCTTC.